Listed below are T cell receptor beta chains from one sample, sequenced in a study of blood T cells in healthy people across ages. A single record per CDR3 protein comes from TCRdb applying MiXCR to the 5' RACE reads. The sample comprises roughly 1.5 million distinct CDR3 sequences, roughly 43% of which are singletons, and more than 4% rests with the top ten. Sample: blood. The receptors shown here come from a woman between 18 and 29 years old in good health. The CDR3 runs from the conserved cysteine through the conserved F or W. A D gene is named only where the DNA matches it firmly. Clone sizes are given selectively: once, few, many, or a class where the clone is expanded.

- | - | TRBJ2-7 | TRBV20-1 | CSARGRGTYNEQYF | TGCAGTGCCAGGGGTAGGGGGACCTACAATGAGCAGTACTTC
- | few | TRBJ2-5 | TRBV5-1 | CASSFSSSPVGETQYF | TGCGCCAGCAGCTTCTCGTCTAGCCCCGTTGGGGAGACCCAGTACTTC
- | - | TRBJ1-1 | TRBV2 | CASRETGRATEAFF | TGTGCCAGCAGAGAGACTGGTAGGGCCACTGAAGCTTTCTTT
- | many | TRBJ2-7 | TRBV7-2 | CASRRGPSYEQYF | TGTGCCAGCAGACGGGGGCCTAGTTACGAGCAGTACTTC
- | few | TRBJ2-5 | TRBV9 | CASSAVGGQETQYF | TGTGCCAGCAGTGCCGTAGGGGGGCAAGAGACCCAGTACTTC
- | - | TRBJ1-1 | TRBV21-1 | CASSKVCRNRIPSEAFF | TGTGCCAGCAGCAAAGTATGTCGGAACAGGATACCCAGTGAAGCTTTCTTT
- | - | TRBJ2-1 | TRBV2 | CASSLQRKVNNEQFF | TGTGCCAGCAGTCTTCAGCGGAAAGTGAACAATGAGCAGTTCTTC
TRBD1 | - | TRBJ1-5 | TRBV4-1 | CASSPNAGGQPQHF | TGCGCCAGCAGCCCAAATGCAGGGGGCCAGCCCCAGCATTTT
- | once | TRBJ2-5 | TRBV27 | CASSLSSLQTQYF | TGTGCCAGCAGTTTATCGAGCCTTCAGACCCAGTACTTC
- | - | TRBJ1-5 | TRBV4-2 | CASSQDGNGDANQPQHF | TGTGCCAGCAGCCAAGATGGTAACGGGGATGCCAATCAGCCCCAGCATTTT
TRBD1 | - | TRBJ2-5 | TRBV14 | CASSRNRDRSQETQYF | TGTGCCAGCAGCAGGAACCGGGACAGGTCGCAAGAGACCCAGTACTTC
- | - | TRBJ1-1 | TRBV7-3 | CASSLDLGAEAFF | TGTGCCAGCAGCTTGGATCTAGGGGCTGAAGCTTTCTTT
- | - | TRBJ2-3 | TRBV5-1 | CASSSTVSGGDTQYF | TGCGCCAGCAGCTCGACAGTTTCTGGCGGAGATACGCAGTATTTT
TRBD2 | - | TRBJ2-7 | TRBV6-5 | CASSYSRESYEQYF | TGTGCCAGCAGTTACTCGCGGGAGAGCTACGAGCAGTACTTC
- | few | TRBJ1-5 | TRBV6-2/TRBV6-3 | CASSYADGNQPQHF | TGTGCCAGCAGTTACGCGGACGGGAATCAGCCCCAGCATTTT
- | - | TRBJ1-5 | TRBV20-1 | CSASPTRGRSNQPQHF | TGCAGTGCTAGTCCCACACGGGGACGAAGCAATCAGCCCCAGCATTTT
- | few | TRBJ2-3 | TRBV5-1 | CASSLDGETDTQYF | TGCGCCAGCAGCTTGGATGGGGAGACAGATACGCAGTATTTT
TRBD2 | once | TRBJ2-1 | TRBV7-3 | CASSSYSGERGYNEQFF | TGTGCCAGCAGCTCATATAGCGGGGAAAGAGGCTACAATGAGCAGTTCTTC
- | - | TRBJ1-5 | TRBV4-1 | CASSPGPSNQPQHF | TGCGCCAGCAGCCCGGGACCGTCAAATCAGCCCCAGCATTTT
- | - | TRBJ2-1 | TRBV6-5 | CASSFGLRLVQFF | TGTGCCAGCAGTTTTGGACTACGGCTCGTGCAGTTCTTC
TRBD2 | - | TRBJ2-7 | TRBV7-8 | CASSLTRTSGTGRYEQYF | TGTGCCAGCAGCTTAACAAGGACTAGCGGAACGGGACGCTACGAGCAGTACTTC
TRBD2 | - | TRBJ2-3 | TRBV5-1 | CASSLAGKKRGDTTDTQYF | TGCGCCAGCAGCTTGGCCGGAAAGAAGCGGGGGGACACCACAGATACGCAGTATTTT
TRBD2 | few | TRBJ2-7 | TRBV10-3 | CAISESTGGEQYF | TGTGCCATCAGTGAGTCTACGGGGGGTGAGCAGTACTTC
TRBD1 | - | TRBJ1-2 | TRBV4-3 | CASSQDSRTGSGYTF | TGCGCCAGCAGCCAAGATTCAAGGACAGGGAGTGGCTACACCTTC
TRBD1 | - | TRBJ1-1 | TRBV4-1 | CASSHAGTVNTEAFF | TGCGCCAGCAGCCATGCCGGGACAGTGAACACTGAAGCTTTCTTT
- | - | TRBJ2-7 | TRBV7-9 | CASSGRQYQPYEQYF | TGTGCCAGCAGCGGTCGTCAATATCAACCCTACGAGCAGTACTTC
- | - | TRBJ2-7 | TRBV7-8 | CASRPRAAISYEQYF | TGTGCCAGCAGACCCCGGGCAGCCATCTCCTACGAGCAGTACTTC
TRBD1 | few | TRBJ2-5 | TRBV6-2/TRBV6-3 | CASSPLQGPQETQYF | TGTGCCAGCAGTCCTCTACAGGGGCCTCAAGAGACCCAGTACTTC
- | - | TRBJ2-1 | TRBV14 | CASSQDHGLAHNEQFF | TGTGCCAGCAGCCAAGATCATGGGCTAGCTCACAATGAGCAGTTCTTC